Presented here are 13 T cell receptor beta chains from one specimen sequenced in a study of shared clonotypes between healthy human individuals. Using immunoSEQ multiplex PCR, the repertoire was profiled, and TCRdb retains in-frame clones only, with some absent. The profile covers about 2,500,000 clones, with more than 80% appearing a single time and about 0.13% taken by the ten largest. The sequencing sample was made of naive CD4+ T cells sorted from blood. As for subset: CD45RA+ positively selected. The receptor source for this set is a man aged 18 to 30 in good health.

This clone was counted a few times. The chain joins TRBV21-1 to TRBJ1-1; TRBD1, the D gene given by the table, was not confirmed from the DNA. TRBV21-1 is given as a pseudogene. The CDR3 spans 10 residues. This CDR3 is CASIHREAFF. CDR3 coding DNA: TGTGCCAGCATCCACAGGGAAGCTTTCTTT.

The rearrangement uses TRBV6-1 and TRBJ1-1; D not certain. Per germline, CDR1 MNHNS and CDR2 SASEGT. Trimming took 4 bases from V and 3 from J, leaving 9 bases between them. The CDR3 is made up of 13 amino acids. The chain's CDR3 is CASSASGDTEAFF. CDR3 DNA sequence: TGTGCCAGCAGTGCCTCTGGGGACACTGAAGCTTTCTTT.

This clone was recorded once. The chain couples TRBV30 to TRBJ2-3, with a weak D call TRBD1 (5 bases). V was trimmed by 0 bases and J by 0 bases, leaving 10 bases between them. CDR1 and CDR2 from the germline V gene are GTSNPN and SVGIG (reference sequence). This CDR3 spans 15 amino acids. The CDR3 region has the DNA TGTGCCTGGAGTGTTAGGGCAGGGAGCACAGATACGCAGTATTTT. Translating gives CAWSVRAGSTDTQYF.

The gene calls are TRBV7-2 and TRBJ2-2; possible D gene TRBD2, 5 bases. Germline V gene data show CDR1 as SGHTA and CDR2 as FQGNSA. Trimming left V 5 bases short and J 5 bases short, with 15 bases between. The CDR3 contains 15 residues. CDR3 in amino acids: CASSPITSPTGELFF. CDR3 DNA: TGTGCCAGCAGCCCTATAACTAGTCCAACCGGGGAGCTGTTTTTT.

On this clone itself: Other DNA variants within this sample encode the same CDR3. V and J are TRBV7-9 and TRBJ1-3; D call uncertain. Germline V gene sequence: CDR1 SEHNR, CDR2 FQNEAQ (reference sequence). This CDR3 has 13 amino acids. V was pared by 4 bases and J by 0 bases, with 4 bases between. The CDR3 protein is CASSSNSGNTIYF. In nucleotides, the CDR3 is TGTGCCAGCAGCTCTAACTCTGGAAACACCATATATTTT.

V and J are TRBV30 and TRBJ2-5; the match to TRBD2 covers 7 bases. CDR3 length: 14 residues. Trimming removed 0 bases from V and 5 bases from J; junction bases left unmatched: 6. Germline V lookup: CDR1 GTSNPN, CDR2 SVGIG (reference sequence). CDR3 in amino acids: CAWSVFGGGETQYF. For the CDR3, the DNA is TGTGCCTGGAGTGTATTTGGCGGGGGTGAGACCCAGTACTTC.

In this sample, this clone turned up once. CDR3 sequence (DNA): TGTGCCAGCAGTGGCCTAGGGACTAGCGGGAGGAATGAGCAGTTCTTC. Amino acids: CASSGLGTSGRNEQFF. The genes are TRBV6-1 and TRBJ2-1; 15 bases fit TRBD2. Germline CDR1 and CDR2: MNHNS and SASEGT. The V and J ends lost 4 bases and 7 bases, in that order; junction bases with no gene match: 5. The CDR3 covers 16 residues.

The gene calls are TRBV7-3 and TRBJ2-2; 9 bases map to TRBD2. V lost 5 bases, J lost 6 bases, and 16 bases stayed unmatched. The CDR3 totals 18 residues. CDR1 is SGHTA and CDR2 is FQGTGA in the germline V gene. This CDR3 is CASSPTYLIAGEAGELFF. The CDR3 DNA reads as TGTGCCAGCAGCCCCACCTACCTGATAGCGGGGGAGGCCGGGGAGCTGTTTTTT.

CDR3 coding DNA: TGTGCCAGCAGCTTAGTCTCCATAGCCCCTCACGAGCAGTACTTC. Its protein product is CASSLVSIAPHEQYF. The J gene is TRBJ2-7, the V gene TRBV11-2; D unresolved. The CDR3 extends over 15 amino acids. V was pared by 1 base and J by 5 bases, with 15 bases between. Germline V lookup: CDR1 SGHAT, CDR2 FQNNGV.

V is TRBV11-2 and J is TRBJ2-7; D gene unclear. The CDR3 covers 15 residues. Trimming removed 1 base from V and 1 base from J, with 11 bases in between. CDR1 is SGHAT, CDR2 FQNNGV, per germline. Here the CDR3 DNA reads TGTGCCAGCAGCTTAGGTTCCGGTAGGTCCTACGAGCAGTACTTC. Encoded protein: CASSLGSGRSYEQYF.

With respect to this clone: Other DNA sequences in the sample encode the same CDR3. The chain is built from TRBV6-5 and TRBJ2-7, with D tentatively TRBD1 or TRBD2 (7 bases each). The CDR3 is made up of 11 amino acids. Germline values: CDR1 MNHEY, CDR2 SVGAGI. V was shortened by 5 bases and J by 7 bases, with 9 bases between the two germline ends. The CDR3 bases are TGTGCCAGCAGTCAGGGGGGGGAGCAGTACTTC. As protein: CASSQGGEQYF.

This chain joins TRBV28 and TRBJ1-2, with D possibly TRBD1 on 5 matching bases. Looked up from germline, CDR1 is MDHEN and CDR2 is SYDVKM. V lost 4 bases and J lost 12, with 15 bases in between. The CDR3 has 12 amino acids. CDR3 protein: CASSSVDTSNTF. The CDR3 DNA sequence: TGTGCCAGCAGTTCGGTGGACACTTCCAACACCTTC.

This chain connects TRBV11-2 to TRBJ2-3; unclear D gene. V was clipped by 1 base and J by 3 bases, with 8 bases between them. Per germline, CDR1 SGHAT and CDR2 FQNNGV. The CDR3 covers 14 residues. CDR3: CASSLVSVTDTQYF. The CDR3 nucleotides read TGTGCCAGCAGCTTAGTAAGCGTTACAGATACGCAGTATTTT.